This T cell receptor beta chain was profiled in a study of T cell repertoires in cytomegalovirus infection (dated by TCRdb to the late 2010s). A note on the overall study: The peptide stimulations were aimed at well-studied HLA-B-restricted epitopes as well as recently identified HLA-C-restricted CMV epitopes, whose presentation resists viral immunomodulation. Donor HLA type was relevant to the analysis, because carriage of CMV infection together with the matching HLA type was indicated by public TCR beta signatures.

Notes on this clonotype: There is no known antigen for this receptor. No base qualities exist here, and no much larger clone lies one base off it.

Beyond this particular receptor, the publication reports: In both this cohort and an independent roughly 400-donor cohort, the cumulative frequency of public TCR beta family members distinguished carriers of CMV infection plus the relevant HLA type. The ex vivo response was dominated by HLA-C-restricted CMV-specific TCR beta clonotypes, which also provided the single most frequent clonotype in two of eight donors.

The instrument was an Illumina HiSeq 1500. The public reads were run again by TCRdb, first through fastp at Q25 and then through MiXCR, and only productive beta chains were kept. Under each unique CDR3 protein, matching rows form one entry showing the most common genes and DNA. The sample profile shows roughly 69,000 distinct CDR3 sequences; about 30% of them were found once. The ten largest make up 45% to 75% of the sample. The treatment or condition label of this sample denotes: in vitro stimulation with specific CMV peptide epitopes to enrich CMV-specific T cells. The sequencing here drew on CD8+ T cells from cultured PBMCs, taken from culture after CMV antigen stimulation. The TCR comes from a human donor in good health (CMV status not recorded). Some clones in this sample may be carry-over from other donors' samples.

The CDR3 region reads CASSQDRGRKNIQYF. DNA sequence: TGTGCCAGCTCCCAGGACAGGGGGCGAAAAAACATTCAGTACTTC. This chain joins TRBV18 to TRBJ2-4; 11 junctional bases match TRBD1. Taken from cysteine to phenylalanine, the CDR3 has 15 residues. The read is trimmed to its CDR3 DNA, 45 bases read in frame from base 1. The germline V gene gives CDR1 as KGHSH and CDR2 as LQKENI. Trimming takes 6 bases off V and 4 bases off J; junction bases not matched to a gene: 5.